This passage covers 5 T cell receptor beta chains from one sample sequenced in a study of T cell repertoires in cytomegalovirus infection. These TCRs are of unknown antigen specificity. From the reads, TCRdb called clonotypes with MiXCR, one entry per CDR3 protein. The sample lists 300,000 to 400,000 distinct CDR3 sequences, about 29% occurring once. The sample was cultured PBMCs, taken from culture after CMV antigen stimulation. Every receptor here comes from a human donor in good health (CMV status not recorded). Some clones in this sample may be carry-over from other donors' samples.

The V call is TRBV29-1, the J call TRBJ1-5; 10 positions match TRBD1. Germline CDR1 is SQVTM and CDR2 is ANQGSEA. The CDR3 covers 13 residues. Trimming at V came to 6 bases and at J to 5 bases, leaving 4 bases not matched to a gene. The CDR3: CSVGTGEHQPQHF. The CDR3 nucleotides are TGCAGCGTCGGGACAGGGGAGCATCAGCCCCAGCATTTT.

This clonotype has a count of ten or more. This chain joins TRBV7-2 and TRBJ1-5, with 11 bases identical to TRBD1. This CDR3 comprises 17 residues. Germline V lookup: CDR1 SGHTA, CDR2 FQGNSA. Trimming cost V 4 bases and J 0 bases; bases outside gene matches: 5. CDR3 loop: CASSSGQGGNSNQPQHF. CDR3 nucleotides: TGTGCCAGCAGCTCGGGACAGGGGGGCAATAGCAATCAGCCCCAGCATTTT.

This clonotype came up a few times. V gene TRBV7-8 combines with J gene TRBJ1-3, with 9 nucleotides matching TRBD1. Germline trimming cut 7 bases from V and 1 base from J; bases unmatched to any gene: 14. The CDR3 covers 18 residues. Germline V gene data show CDR1 as SGHVS and CDR2 as FQNEAQ. CDR3 in amino acids: CASTTLIPGTGSGNTIYF. Here the CDR3 DNA reads TGTGCCAGCACCACTCTAATTCCCGGGACAGGGTCTGGAAACACCATATATTTT.

The chain is built from TRBV24-1 and TRBJ2-5, with 14 bases aligning to TRBD2. The length of the CDR3 is 19 residues. Germline CDR1 and CDR2: KGHDR and SFDVKD. V lost 7 bases to trimming and J lost 0 bases; unmatched junction nucleotides: 12. The CDR3 bases are TGTGCCACCAGCCCCAGCCCGGGGACTAGCGGGGGACACCAAGAGACCCAGTACTTC. It specifies CATSPSPGTSGGHQETQYF.

The chain employs TRBV20-1 and TRBJ1-6; D is possibly TRBD1 (5 bases). Germline values: CDR1 DFQATT, CDR2 SNEGSKA (reference sequence). V was pared by 7 bases and J by 0 bases, with 13 bases between. The CDR3 consists of 15 residues. CDR3 region: CSVSGPSSYNSPLHF. As DNA, the CDR3 is TGCAGTGTCTCGGGGCCCAGCTCCTATAATTCACCCCTCCACTTT.